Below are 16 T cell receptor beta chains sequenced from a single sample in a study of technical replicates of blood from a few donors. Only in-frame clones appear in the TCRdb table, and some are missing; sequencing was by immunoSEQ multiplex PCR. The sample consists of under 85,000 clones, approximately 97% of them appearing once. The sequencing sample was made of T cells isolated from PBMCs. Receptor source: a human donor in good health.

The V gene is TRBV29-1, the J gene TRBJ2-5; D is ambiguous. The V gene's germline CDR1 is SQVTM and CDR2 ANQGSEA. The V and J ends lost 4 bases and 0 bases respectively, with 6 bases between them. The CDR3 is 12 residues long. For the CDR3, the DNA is TGCAGCGTTGGCACACACCAAGAGACCCAGTACTTC. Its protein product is CSVGTHQETQYF.

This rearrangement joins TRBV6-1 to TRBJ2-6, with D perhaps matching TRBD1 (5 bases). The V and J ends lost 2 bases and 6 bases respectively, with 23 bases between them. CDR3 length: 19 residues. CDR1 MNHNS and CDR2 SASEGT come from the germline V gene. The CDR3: CASSELGVPLLGEANVLTF. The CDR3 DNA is TGTGCCAGCAGTGAATTAGGGGTCCCCCTCCTAGGTGAGGCCAACGTCCTGACTTTC.

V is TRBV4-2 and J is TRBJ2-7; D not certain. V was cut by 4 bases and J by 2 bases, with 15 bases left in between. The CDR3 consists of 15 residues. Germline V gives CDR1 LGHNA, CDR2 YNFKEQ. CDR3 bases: TGTGCCAGCAGCCCCACATCAAGAAACCCCTACGAGCAGTACTTC. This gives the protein CASSPTSRNPYEQYF.

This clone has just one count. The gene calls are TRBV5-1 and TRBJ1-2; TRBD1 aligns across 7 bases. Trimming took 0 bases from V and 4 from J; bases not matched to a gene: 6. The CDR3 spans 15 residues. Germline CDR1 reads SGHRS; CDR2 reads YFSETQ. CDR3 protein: CASSLAGTAPYGYTF. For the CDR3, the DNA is TGCGCCAGCAGCTTGGCCGGGACAGCGCCCTATGGCTACACCTTC.

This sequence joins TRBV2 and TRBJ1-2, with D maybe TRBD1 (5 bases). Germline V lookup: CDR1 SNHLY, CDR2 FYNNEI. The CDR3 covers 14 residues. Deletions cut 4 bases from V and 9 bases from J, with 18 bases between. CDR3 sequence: CASSGGDRPRRYTF. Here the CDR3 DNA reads TGTGCCAGCAGTGGGGGGGACCGACCGCGGCGCTACACCTTC.

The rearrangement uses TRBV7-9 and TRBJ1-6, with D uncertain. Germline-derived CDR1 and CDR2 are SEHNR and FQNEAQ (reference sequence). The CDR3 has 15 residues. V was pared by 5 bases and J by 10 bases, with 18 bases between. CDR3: CASSAEAGGRSPLHF. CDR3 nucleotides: TGTGCCAGCAGCGCCGAGGCGGGAGGTCGGTCACCCCTCCACTTT.

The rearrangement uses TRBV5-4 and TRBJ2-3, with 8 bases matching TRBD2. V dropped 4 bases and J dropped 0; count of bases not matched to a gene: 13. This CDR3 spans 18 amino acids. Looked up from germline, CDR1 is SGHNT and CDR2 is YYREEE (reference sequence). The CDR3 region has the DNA TGTGCCAGCAGCCTCGAGTTGGCTAGCGGGCTAAGCACAGATACGCAGTATTTT. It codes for CASSLELASGLSTDTQYF.

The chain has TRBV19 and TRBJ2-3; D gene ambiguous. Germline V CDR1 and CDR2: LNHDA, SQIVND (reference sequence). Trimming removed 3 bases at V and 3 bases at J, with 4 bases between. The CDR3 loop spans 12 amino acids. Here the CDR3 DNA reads TGTGCCAGTAGTATCCGTACAGATACGCAGTATTTT. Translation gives CASSIRTDTQYF.

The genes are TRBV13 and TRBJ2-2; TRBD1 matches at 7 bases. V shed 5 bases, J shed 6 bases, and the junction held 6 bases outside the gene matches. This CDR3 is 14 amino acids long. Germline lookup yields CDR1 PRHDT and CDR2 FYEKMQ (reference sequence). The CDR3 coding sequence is TGTGCCAGCAGCGCCGACAGGGTCGCCGGGGAGCTGTTTTTT. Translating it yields CASSADRVAGELFF.

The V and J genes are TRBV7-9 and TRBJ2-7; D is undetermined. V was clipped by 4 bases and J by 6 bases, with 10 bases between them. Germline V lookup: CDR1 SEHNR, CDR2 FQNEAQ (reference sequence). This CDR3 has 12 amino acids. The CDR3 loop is CASSYVRGEQYF. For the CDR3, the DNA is TGTGCCAGCAGCTATGTTAGAGGCGAGCAGTACTTC. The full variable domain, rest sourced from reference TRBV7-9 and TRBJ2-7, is DTGVSQNPRHKITKRGQNVTFRCDPISEHNRLYWYRQTLGQGPEFLTYFQNEAQLEKSRLLSDRFSAERPKGSFSTLEIQRTEQGDSAMYLCASSYVRGEQYFGPGTRLTVT.

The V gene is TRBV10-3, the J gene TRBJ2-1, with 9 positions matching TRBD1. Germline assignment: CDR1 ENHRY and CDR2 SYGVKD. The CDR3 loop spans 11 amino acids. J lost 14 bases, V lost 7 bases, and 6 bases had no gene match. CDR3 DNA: TGTGCCATCACCGAGACAGGGGGAAAGTTCTTC. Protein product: CAITETGGKFF.

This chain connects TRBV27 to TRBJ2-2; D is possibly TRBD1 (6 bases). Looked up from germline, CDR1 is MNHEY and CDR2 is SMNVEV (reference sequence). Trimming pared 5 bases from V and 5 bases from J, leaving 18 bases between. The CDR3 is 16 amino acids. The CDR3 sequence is CASSLRTDRWTGELFF. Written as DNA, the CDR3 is TGTGCCAGCAGTCTCCGGACAGACCGGTGGACCGGGGAGCTGTTTTTT.

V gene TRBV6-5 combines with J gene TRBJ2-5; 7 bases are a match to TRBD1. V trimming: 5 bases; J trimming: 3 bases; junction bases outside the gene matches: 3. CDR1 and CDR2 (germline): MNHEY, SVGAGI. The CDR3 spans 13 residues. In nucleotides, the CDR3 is TGTGCCAGCAGTCAGACAGGGAAAGAGACCCAGTACTTC. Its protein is CASSQTGKETQYF.

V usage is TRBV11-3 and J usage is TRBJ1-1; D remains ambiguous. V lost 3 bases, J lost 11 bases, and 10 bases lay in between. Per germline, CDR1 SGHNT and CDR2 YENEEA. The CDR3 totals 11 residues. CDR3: CASSFRSWAFF. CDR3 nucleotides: TGTGCCAGCAGCTTTCGGTCTTGGGCTTTCTTT.

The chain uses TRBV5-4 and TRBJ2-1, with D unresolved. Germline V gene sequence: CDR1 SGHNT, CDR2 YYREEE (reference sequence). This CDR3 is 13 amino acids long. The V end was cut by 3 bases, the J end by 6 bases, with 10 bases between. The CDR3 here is CASSSLSSNEQFF. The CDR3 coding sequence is TGTGCCAGCAGCTCCCTCTCGAGCAATGAGCAGTTCTTC.

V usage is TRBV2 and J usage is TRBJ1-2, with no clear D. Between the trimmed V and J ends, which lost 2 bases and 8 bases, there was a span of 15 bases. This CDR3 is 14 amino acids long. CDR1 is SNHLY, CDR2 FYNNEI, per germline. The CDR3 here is CASSERVTEGGYTF. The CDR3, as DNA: TGTGCCAGCAGTGAACGGGTAACGGAGGGAGGCTACACCTTC.